These 2 T cell receptor beta chains were sequenced from one sample in a study of T cells in Graves' hyperthyroidism and ophthalmopathy. Amplified TCR beta CDR3 regions came from RNA transcripts. The TCR CDR3 was amplified in a first-round RT-PCR using the HTBI primer set. TCRdb itself ran the multiplex PCR reads through MiXCR, one entry per CDR3 protein. The data contain approximately 330,000 distinct CDR3 sequences, 21% of them singletons. The specimen was blood. These receptors all stem from a woman in her 50s with Graves' hyperthyroidism.

This clonotype occurred many times. This chain uses TRBV30 with TRBJ1-1; 7 positions agree with TRBD1. Germline CDR1 is GTSNPN and CDR2 is SVGIG (reference sequence). The CDR3 totals 13 residues. The V segment lost 5 bases and the J segment 5 bases; nucleotides outside the gene matches: 8. CDR3 DNA: TGTGCCTGGGATGATACAGGGGATACTGAAGCTTTCTTT. Translated, it gives CAWDDTGDTEAFF.

At least ten counts were recorded for this clonotype. The chain couples TRBV28 to TRBJ2-3; D unclear. Germline V gives CDR1 MDHEN, CDR2 SYDVKM. This CDR3 is 12 amino acids long. The V end was cut by 8 bases, the J end by 2 bases, with 8 bases between. CDR3 nucleotide sequence: TGTGCCAGCCGGAGTACCACAGATACGCAGTATTTT. Translated: CASRSTTDTQYF.